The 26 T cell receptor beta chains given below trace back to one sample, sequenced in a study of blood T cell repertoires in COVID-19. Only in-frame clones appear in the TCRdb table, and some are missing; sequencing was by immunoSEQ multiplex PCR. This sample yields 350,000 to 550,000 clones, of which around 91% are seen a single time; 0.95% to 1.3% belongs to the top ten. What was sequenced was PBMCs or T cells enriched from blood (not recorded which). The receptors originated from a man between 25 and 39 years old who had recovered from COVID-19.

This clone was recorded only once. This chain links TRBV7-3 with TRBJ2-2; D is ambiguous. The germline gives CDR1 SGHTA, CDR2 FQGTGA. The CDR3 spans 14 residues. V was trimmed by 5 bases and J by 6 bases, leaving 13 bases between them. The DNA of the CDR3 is TGTGCCAGCAGCCCTGCCGGCGAGGCCGGGGAGCTGTTTTTT. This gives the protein CASSPAGEAGELFF.

In DNA, the CDR3 is TGTGCCAGCAGCCCAGAGACGGGCAGGACTAAAGAGACCCAGTACTTC. This encodes CASSPETGRTKETQYF. The rearrangement uses TRBV13 and TRBJ2-5; possible D gene TRBD2, 6 bases. There are 16 residues in the CDR3. V dropped 5 bases and J dropped 3 bases, with 19 bases sitting between them. Germline V gene data show CDR1 as PRHDT and CDR2 as FYEKMQ (reference sequence).

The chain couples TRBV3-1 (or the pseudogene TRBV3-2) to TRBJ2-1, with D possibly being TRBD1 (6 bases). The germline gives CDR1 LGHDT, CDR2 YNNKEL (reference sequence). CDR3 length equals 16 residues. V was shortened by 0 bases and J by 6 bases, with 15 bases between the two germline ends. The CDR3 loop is CASSQEGAAWGNEQFF. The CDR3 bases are TGTGCCAGCAGCCAAGAGGGGGCGGCCTGGGGCAATGAGCAGTTCTTC.

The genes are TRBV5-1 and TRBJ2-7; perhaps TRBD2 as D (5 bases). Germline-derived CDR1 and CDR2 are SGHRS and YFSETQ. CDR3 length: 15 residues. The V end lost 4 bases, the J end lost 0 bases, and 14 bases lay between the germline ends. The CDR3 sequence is CASSQPGESSYEQYF. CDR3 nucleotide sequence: TGCGCCAGCAGCCAGCCCGGGGAGAGCTCCTACGAGCAGTACTTC.

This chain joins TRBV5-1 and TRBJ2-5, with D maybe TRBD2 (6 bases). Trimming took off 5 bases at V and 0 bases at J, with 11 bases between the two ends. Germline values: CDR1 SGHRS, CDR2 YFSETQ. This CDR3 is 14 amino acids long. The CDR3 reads CASSKAGYQETQYF. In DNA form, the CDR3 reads TGCGCCAGCAGTAAGGCGGGATACCAAGAGACCCAGTACTTC.

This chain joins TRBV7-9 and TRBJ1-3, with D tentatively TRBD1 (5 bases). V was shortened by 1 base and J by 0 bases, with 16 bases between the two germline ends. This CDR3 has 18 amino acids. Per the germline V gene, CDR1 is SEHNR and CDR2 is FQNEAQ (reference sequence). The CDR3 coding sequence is TGTGCCAGCAGCTTAGTGGTTGACAGCCTCATCTCTGGAAACACCATATATTTT. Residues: CASSLVVDSLISGNTIYF.

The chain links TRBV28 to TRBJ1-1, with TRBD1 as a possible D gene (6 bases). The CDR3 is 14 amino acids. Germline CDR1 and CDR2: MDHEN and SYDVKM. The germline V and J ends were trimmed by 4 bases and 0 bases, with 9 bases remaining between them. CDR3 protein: CASSWGGLNTEAFF. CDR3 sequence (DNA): TGTGCCAGCAGTTGGGGGGGCTTGAACACTGAAGCTTTCTTT.

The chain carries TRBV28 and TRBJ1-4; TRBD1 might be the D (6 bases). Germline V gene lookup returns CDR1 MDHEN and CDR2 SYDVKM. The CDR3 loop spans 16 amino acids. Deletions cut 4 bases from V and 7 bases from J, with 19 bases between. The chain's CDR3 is CASSSLGRDIGEKLFF. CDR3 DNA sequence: TGTGCCAGCAGTTCATTGGGCAGGGACATAGGTGAAAAACTGTTTTTT. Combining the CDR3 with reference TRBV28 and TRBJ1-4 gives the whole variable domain DVKVTQSSRYLVKRTGEKVFLECVQDMDHENMFWYRQDPGLGLRLIYFSYDVKMKEKGDIPEGYSVSREKKERFSLILESASTNQTSMYLCASSSLGRDIGEKLFFGSGTQLSVL.

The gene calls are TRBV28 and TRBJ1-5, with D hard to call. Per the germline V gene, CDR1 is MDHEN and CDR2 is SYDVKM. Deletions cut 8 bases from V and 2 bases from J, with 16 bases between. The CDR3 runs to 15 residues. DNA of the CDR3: TGTGCCAGCCGATCCGGATGGGGAGGCAATCAGCCCCAGCATTTT. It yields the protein CASRSGWGGNQPQHF.

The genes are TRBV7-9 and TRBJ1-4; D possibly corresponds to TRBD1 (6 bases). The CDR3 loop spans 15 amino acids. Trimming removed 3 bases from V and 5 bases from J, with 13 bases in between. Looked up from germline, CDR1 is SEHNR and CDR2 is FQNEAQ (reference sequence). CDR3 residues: CASSLGGGYNEKLFF. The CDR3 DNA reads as TGTGCCAGCAGCTTGGGTGGGGGCTACAATGAAAAACTGTTTTTT. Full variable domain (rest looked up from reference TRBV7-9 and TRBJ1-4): DTGVSQNPRHKITKRGQNVTFRCDPISEHNRLYWYRQTLGQGPEFLTYFQNEAQLEKSRLLSDRFSAERPKGSFSTLEIQRTEQGDSAMYLCASSLGGGYNEKLFFGSGTQLSVL.

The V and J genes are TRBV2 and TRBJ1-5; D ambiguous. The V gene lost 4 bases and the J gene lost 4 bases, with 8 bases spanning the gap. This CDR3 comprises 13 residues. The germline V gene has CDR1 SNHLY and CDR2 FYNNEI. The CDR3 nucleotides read TGTGCCAGCAGTGGTACCAGTAATCAGCCCCAGCATTTT. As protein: CASSGTSNQPQHF.

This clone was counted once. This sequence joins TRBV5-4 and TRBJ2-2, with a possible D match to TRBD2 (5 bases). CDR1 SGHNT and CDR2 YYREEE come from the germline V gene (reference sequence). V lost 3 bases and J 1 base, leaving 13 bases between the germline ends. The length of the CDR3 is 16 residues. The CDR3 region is CASSSLGSENTGELFF. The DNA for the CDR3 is TGTGCCAGCAGCTCCCTGGGTAGCGAGAACACCGGGGAGCTGTTTTTT. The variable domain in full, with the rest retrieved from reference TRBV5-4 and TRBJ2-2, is ETGVTQSPTHLIKTRGQQVTLRCSSQSGHNTVSWYQQALGQGPQFIFQYYREEENGRGNFPPRFSGLQFPNYSSELNVNALELDDSALYLCASSSLGSENTGELFFGEGSRLTVL.

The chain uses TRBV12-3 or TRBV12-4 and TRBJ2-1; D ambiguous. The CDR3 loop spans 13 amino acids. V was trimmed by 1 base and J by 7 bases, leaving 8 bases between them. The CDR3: CASSLVRTNEQFF. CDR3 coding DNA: TGTGCCAGCAGTTTAGTCCGCACTAATGAGCAGTTCTTC.

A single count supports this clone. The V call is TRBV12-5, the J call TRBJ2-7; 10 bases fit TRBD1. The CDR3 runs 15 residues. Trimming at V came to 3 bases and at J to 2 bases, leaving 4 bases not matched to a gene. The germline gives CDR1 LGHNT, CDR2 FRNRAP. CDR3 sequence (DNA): TGTGCTAGTGGTTTATCTGGGACAGGGGCCTACGAGCAGTACTTC. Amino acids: CASGLSGTGAYEQYF.

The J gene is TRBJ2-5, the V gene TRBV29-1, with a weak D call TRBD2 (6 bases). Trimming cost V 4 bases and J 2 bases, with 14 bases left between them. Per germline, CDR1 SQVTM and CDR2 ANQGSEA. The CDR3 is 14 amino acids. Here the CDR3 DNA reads TGCAGCGTTGGAAGGGCAGCGGGTCAAGAGACCCAGTACTTC. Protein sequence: CSVGRAAGQETQYF.

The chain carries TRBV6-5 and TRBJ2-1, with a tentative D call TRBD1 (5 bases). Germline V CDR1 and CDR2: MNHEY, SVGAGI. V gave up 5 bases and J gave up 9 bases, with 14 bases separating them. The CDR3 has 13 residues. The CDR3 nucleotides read TGTGCCAGCAGTCGTCAGGGTTTCACTGAGCAGTTCTTC. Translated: CASSRQGFTEQFF.

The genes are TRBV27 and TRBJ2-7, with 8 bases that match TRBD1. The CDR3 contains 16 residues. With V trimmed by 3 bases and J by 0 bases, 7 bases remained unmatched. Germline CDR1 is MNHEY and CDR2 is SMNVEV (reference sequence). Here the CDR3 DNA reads TGTGCCAGCAGTTTCCGATCGGGGACAGGCTCCTACGAGCAGTACTTC. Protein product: CASSFRSGTGSYEQYF.

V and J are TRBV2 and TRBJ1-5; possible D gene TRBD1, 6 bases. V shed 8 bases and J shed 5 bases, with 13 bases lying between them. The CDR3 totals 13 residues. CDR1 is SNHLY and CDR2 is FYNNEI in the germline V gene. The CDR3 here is CASHGQPDQPQHF. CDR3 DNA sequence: TGTGCCAGCCATGGACAGCCCGATCAGCCCCAGCATTTT.

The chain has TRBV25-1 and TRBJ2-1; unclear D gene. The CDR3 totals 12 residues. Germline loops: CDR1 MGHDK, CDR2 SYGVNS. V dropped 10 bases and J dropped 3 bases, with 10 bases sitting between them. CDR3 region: CATMPGYNEQFF. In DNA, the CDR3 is TGTGCCACCATGCCCGGCTACAATGAGCAGTTCTTC.

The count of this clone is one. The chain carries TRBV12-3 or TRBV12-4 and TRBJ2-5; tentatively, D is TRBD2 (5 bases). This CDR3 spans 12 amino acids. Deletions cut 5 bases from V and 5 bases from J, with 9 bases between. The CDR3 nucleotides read TGTGCCAGCAGTGACCCGGGGGAGACCCAGTACTTC. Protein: CASSDPGETQYF.

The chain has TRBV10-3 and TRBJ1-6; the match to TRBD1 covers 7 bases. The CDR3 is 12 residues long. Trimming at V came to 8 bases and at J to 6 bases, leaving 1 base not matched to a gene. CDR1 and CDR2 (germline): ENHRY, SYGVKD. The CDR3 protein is CAIWDSNSPLHF. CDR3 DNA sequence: TGTGCCATCTGGGACAGTAATTCACCCCTCCACTTT.

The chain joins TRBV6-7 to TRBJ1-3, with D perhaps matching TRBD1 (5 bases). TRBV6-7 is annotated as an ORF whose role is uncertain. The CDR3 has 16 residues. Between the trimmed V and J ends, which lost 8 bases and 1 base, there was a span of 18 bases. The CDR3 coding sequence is TGTGCCAGCCCCGGAGGCCAGGGAGGTTCTGGAAACACCATATATTTT. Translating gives CASPGGQGGSGNTIYF.

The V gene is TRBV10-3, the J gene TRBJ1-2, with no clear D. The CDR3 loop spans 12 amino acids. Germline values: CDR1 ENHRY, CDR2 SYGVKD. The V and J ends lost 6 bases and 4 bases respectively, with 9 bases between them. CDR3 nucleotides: TGTGCCATCAGCAGAGACTCCTATGGCTACACCTTC. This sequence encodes CAISRDSYGYTF.

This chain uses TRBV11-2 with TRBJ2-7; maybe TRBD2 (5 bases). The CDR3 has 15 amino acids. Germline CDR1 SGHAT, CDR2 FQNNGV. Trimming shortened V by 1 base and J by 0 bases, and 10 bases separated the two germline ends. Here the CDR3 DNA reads TGTGCCAGCAGCTTAGCCCAGCGGCCCTCCTACGAGCAGTACTTC. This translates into CASSLAQRPSYEQYF.

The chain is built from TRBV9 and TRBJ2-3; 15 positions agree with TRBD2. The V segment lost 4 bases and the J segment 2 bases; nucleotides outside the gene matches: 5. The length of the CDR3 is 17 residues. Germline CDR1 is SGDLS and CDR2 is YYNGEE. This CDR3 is CASSTGTSGRFTDTQYF. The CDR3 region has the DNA TGTGCCAGCAGCACTGGGACTAGCGGGAGGTTCACAGATACGCAGTATTTT.

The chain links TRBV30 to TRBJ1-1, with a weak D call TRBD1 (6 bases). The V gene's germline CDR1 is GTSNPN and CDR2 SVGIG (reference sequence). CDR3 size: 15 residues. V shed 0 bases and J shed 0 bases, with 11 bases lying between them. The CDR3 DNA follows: TGTGCCTGGAGTGTACTGGACAGCTTGAACACTGAAGCTTTCTTT. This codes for CAWSVLDSLNTEAFF. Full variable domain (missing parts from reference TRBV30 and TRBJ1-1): SQTIHQWPATLVQPVGSPLSLECTVEGTSNPNLYWYRQAAGRGLQLLFYSVGIGQISSEVPQNLSASRPQDRQFILSSKKLLLSDSGFYLCAWSVLDSLNTEAFFGQGTRLTVV.